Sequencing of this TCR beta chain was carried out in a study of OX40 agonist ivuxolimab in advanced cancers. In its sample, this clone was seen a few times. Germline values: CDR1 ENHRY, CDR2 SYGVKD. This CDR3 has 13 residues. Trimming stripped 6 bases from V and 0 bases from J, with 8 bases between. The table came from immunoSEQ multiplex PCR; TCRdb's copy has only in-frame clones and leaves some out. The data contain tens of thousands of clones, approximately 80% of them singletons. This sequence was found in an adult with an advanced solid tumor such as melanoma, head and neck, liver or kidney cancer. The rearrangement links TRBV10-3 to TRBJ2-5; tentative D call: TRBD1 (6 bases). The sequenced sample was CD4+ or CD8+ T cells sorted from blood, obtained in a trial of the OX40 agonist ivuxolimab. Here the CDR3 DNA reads TGTGCCATCAGCGGACAGCACCAAGAGACCCAGTACTTC. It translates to CAISGQHQETQYF.